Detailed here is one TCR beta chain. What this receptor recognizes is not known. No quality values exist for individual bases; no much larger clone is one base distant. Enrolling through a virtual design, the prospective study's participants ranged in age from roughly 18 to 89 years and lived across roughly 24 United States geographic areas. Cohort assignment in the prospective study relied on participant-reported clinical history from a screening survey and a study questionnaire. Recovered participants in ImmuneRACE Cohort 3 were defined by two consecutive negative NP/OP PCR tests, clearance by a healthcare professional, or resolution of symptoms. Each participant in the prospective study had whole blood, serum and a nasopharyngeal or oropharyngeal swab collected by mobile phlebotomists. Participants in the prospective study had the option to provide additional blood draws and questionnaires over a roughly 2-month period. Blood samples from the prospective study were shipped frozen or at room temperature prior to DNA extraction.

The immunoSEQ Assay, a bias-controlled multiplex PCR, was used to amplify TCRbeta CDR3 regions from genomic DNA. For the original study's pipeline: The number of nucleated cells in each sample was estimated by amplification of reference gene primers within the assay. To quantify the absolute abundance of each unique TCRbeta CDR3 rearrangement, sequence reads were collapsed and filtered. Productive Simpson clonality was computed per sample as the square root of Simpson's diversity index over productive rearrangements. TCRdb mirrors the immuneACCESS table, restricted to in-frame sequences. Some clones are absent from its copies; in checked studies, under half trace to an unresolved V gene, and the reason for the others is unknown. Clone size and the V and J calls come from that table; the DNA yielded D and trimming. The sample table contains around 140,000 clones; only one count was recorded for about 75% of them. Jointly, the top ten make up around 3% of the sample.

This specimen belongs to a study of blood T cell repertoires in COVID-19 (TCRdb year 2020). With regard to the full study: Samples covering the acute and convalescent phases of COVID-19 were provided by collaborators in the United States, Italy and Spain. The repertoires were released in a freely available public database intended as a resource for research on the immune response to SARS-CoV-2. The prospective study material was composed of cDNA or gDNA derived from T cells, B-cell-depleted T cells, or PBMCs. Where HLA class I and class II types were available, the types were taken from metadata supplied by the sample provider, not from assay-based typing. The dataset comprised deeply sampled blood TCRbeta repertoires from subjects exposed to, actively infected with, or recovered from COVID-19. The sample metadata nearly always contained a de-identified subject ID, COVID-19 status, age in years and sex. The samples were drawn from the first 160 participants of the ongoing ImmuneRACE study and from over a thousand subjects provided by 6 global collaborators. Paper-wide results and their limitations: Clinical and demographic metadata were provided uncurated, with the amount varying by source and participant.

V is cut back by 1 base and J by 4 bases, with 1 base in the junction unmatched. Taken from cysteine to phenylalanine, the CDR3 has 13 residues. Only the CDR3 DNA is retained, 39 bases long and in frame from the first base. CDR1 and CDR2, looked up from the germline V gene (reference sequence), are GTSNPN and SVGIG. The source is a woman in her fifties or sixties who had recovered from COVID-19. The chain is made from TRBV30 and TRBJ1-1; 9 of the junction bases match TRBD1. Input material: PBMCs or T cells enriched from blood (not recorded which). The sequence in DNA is TGTGCCTGGAGTGGACAGGGGGGCACTGAAGCTTTCTTT. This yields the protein CAWSGQGGTEAFF.